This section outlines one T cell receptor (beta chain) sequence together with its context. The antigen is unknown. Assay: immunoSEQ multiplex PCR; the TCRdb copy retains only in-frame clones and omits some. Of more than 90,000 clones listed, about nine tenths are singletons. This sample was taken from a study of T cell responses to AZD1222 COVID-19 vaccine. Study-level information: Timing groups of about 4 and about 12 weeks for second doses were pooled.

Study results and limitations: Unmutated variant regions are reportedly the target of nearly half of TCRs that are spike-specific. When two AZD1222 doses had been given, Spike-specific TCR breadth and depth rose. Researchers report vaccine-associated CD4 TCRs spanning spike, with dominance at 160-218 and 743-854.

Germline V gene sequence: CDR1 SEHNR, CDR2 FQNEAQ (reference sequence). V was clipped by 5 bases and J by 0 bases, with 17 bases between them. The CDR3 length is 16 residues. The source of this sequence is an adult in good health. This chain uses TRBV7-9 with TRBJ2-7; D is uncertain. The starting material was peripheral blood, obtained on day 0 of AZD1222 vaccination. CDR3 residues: CASSEPPGHYSYEQYF. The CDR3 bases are TGTGCCAGCAGCGAACCGCCGGGCCACTACTCCTACGAGCAGTACTTC. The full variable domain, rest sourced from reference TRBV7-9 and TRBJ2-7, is DTGVSQNPRHKITKRGQNVTFRCDPISEHNRLYWYRQTLGQGPEFLTYFQNEAQLEKSRLLSDRFSAERPKGSFSTLEIQRTEQGDSAMYLCASSEPPGHYSYEQYFGPGTRLTVT.